The 4 T cell receptor beta chains in this list originate from one sample, sequenced in a study of blood T cell repertoires in COVID-19. The table came from immunoSEQ multiplex PCR; TCRdb's copy has only in-frame clones and leaves some out. In the table there are 60,000 to 90,000 clones, about nine tenths of which are singletons. The specimen was peripheral blood. Receptor source: a woman at least 80 years old with acute or convalescent COVID-19.

This rearrangement joins TRBV19 to TRBJ1-5; no reliable D call. Germline V gene sequence: CDR1 LNHDA, CDR2 SQIVND (reference sequence). Trimming removed 2 bases from V and 4 bases from J, with 9 bases in between. This CDR3 comprises 14 residues. The CDR3 reads CASSIKGVNQPQHF. Written as DNA, the CDR3 is TGTGCCAGTAGTATAAAGGGAGTTAATCAGCCCCAGCATTTT. The entire variable domain, with the rest obtained from reference TRBV19 and TRBJ1-5, is as follows: DGGITQSPKYLFRKEGQNVTLSCEQNLNHDAMYWYRQDPGQGLRLIYYSQIVNDFQKGDIAEGYSVSREKKESFPLTVTSAQKNPTAFYLCASSIKGVNQPQHFGDGTRLSIL.

The chain has TRBV5-4 and TRBJ1-6; D is perhaps TRBD1 (6 bases). The CDR3 totals 14 residues. V was clipped by 2 bases and J by 7 bases, with 10 bases between them. Germline V gene data show CDR1 as SGHNT and CDR2 as YYREEE (reference sequence). CDR3 sequence: CASSFWTENSPLHF. CDR3 bases: TGTGCCAGCAGCTTTTGGACAGAAAATTCACCCCTCCACTTT.

The chain combines TRBV28 with TRBJ2-7; 7 nucleotides line up with TRBD2. Looked up from germline, CDR1 is MDHEN and CDR2 is SYDVKM. This CDR3 spans 16 amino acids. J lost 3 bases, V lost 5 bases, and 13 bases had no gene match. The CDR3 protein is CASSPPTTSFGYEQYF. CDR3 DNA sequence: TGTGCCAGCAGTCCCCCGACGACTAGCTTTGGCTACGAGCAGTACTTC.

The rearrangement uses TRBV5-4 and TRBJ2-7, with TRBD2 identical over 10 bases. The V segment lost 3 bases and the J segment 3 bases; nucleotides outside the gene matches: 6. Per the germline V gene, CDR1 is SGHNT and CDR2 is YYREEE (reference sequence). This CDR3 comprises 15 residues. CDR3 region: CASSSTSSGGYEQYF. The CDR3 nucleotides read TGTGCCAGCAGCTCAACTTCTAGCGGGGGCTACGAGCAGTACTTC.